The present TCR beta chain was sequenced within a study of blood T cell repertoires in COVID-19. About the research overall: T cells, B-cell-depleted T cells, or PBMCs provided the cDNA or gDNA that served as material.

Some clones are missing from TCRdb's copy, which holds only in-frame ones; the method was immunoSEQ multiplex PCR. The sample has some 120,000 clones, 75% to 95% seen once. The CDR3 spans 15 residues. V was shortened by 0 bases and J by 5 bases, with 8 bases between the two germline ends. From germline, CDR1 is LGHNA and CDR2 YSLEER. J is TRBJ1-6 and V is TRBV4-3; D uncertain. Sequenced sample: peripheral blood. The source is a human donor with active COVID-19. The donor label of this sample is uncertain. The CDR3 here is CASSQDRGNNSPLHF. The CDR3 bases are TGCGCCAGCAGCCAAGATCGCGGTAATAATTCACCCCTCCACTTT.